This record looks at one T cell receptor (beta chain) sequence and its context. There is no known antigen for this receptor. No qualities accompany the bases; no much larger clone lies one base away. These data belong to a study of blood T cells in healthy people across ages (dated by TCRdb to about 2015). About the full investigation: In model experiments, roughly one uniquely barcoded TCR beta cDNA molecule per two T cells was captured by template switching. Four age groups were formed from the donors: young (average roughly 16 years), middle-aged (approximately 40), aged (roughly 58) and long-lived (around 82). To avoid experimental bias, donors of different ages were spread randomly across the sequencing lanes. For two donors (one aged 18 to 29 and one aged 80 or older), the study analyzed two additional independent replicas of 1 million unique cDNA reads from the same blood draw. Age-related changes in TCR beta repertoire diversity were measured in the study by deep sequencing normalized with unique cDNA molecular identifiers. Summary of the overall study and its limitations: Estimates of total diversity based on one million sequenced T cells were considered lower bounds and underestimates. Because the CMV infection status of the donors was unknown, age-related changes in expanded clonotypes may potentially have been confounded. Bulk unsorted PBMC profiling prevented conclusive comparison of naive and antigen-experienced compartments. Compared with the aged group, the long-lived group had more naive CD4+ T cells, fewer expanded clones and increased TCR diversity, a pattern suggesting age selection. Observed TCR beta diversity per million T cells fell roughly linearly with age, and a significant reduction was already apparent by age roughly 41. Observed TCR beta diversity correlated strongly with the percentage of naive T cells measured by flow cytometry.

The 39 donors, aged 6 to 90 years, were systemically healthy Caucasian individuals from Russia. Each donor gave about 9.2 milliliters of peripheral blood, drawn into EDTA-treated Vacutainer tubes. PBMCs were isolated by Ficoll-Paque density-gradient centrifugation, with at least 7 million obtained per sample. Trizol reagent was used to extract total RNA from the PBMCs, yielding at least 6 micrograms per sample. For every donor, flow cytometry on a PBMC aliquot measured the percentage of naive CD45RAhigh/CD27high T cells. The library was made by 5' RACE. TCRdb records Illumina HiSeq 2500 as the sequencer. A second PCR of about 6 to 11 cycles was performed with a sample-barcoded 5' primer and a J-beta primer mix. A unique molecular identifier was introduced onto each TCR beta cDNA molecule by a template-switch 5' adaptor carrying 12 random nucleotides. Each sample yielded at least 3 million CDR3-containing paired-end reads. First-strand cDNA was synthesized from all RNA with the Mint cDNA synthesis kit, primed by a TRBC-specific oligonucleotide. All cDNA was treated with uracil-DNA glycosylase and then went through a first 18-cycle PCR with the universal primers M1SS and BC2_uni_R. The authors' analysis ran thus. For normalization, 1 million high-quality reads were randomly selected from each sample, with every read carrying a distinct molecular identifier. Instead of being binned into consensus sequences, reads with shared molecular identifiers were discarded. MiTCR, with a Q25 quality threshold and the strictest error-elimination algorithm, was used for CDR3 identification, clonotype clustering and error correction. A nonparametric unseen species model with Euler transformation was used to estimate lower-bound total TCR beta diversity. TCRdb's own reprocessing of the public reads used fastp at Q25 and MiXCR and kept productive beta chains. Records with the same CDR3 protein are collapsed into one entry carrying the most frequent genes and DNA. The V and J calls were determined by TCRdb, not by the authors. Across this sample there are over 950,000 distinct CDR3 sequences, with 45% to 60% seen only once. Together, the top ten hold over 20% of the sample.

The germline V gene encodes CDR1 MNHEY and CDR2 SMNVEV (reference sequence). The CDR3 starts with the cysteine, ends with the phenylalanine, and has 17 residues. Only the CDR3 part of the read is kept: 51 bases, read in frame from the first base. This sequence was found in a woman aged 60-70 years in good health. The chain employs TRBV27 and TRBJ2-5; 13 junctional bases match TRBD2. The J call is uncertain, as TRBJ2-7 better fits the DNA end. The sample taken for sequencing was blood. The CDR3 protein sequence reads: CASSLVGTSGATDEQYF. The DNA sequence is as follows: TGTGCCAGCAGTTTAGTTGGGACTAGCGGGGCCACGGACGAGCAGTACTTC.